The subject of this entry is one T cell receptor beta chain. Antigen specificity is unknown. The iRepertoire nested amplicon-rescue multiplex PCR amplified TCR alpha and beta CDR3s from RNA. TCRdb fed the multiplex PCR reads into MiXCR, producing one record per CDR3 protein. The profile shows approximately 190,000 distinct CDR3 sequences, roughly a third of them singletons. The sample is drawn from a study of glioma-infiltrating T cells. Findings and limits, study-wide: Non-neoplastic patients had below-expected tissue-blood divergence, while all gliomas exceeded expectation. Tissue and blood shared very few CDR3 sequences.

The sequence derives from a human donor with low-grade glioma or glioblastoma, undergoing nonglioma brain surgery, or in good health (not recorded which). The sample consisted of glioma tissue, nonneoplastic brain tissue, or PBMCs (not recorded which).

CDR3 region: CSASKGLAISYEQFF. CDR3 in DNA: TGCAGTGCTAGTAAGGGACTAGCGATCTCCTATGAGCAGTTCTTC. The chain carries TRBV20-1 and TRBJ2-1; TRBD2 agrees at 10 bases. V lost 3 bases to trimming and J lost 8 bases; unmatched junction nucleotides: 10. CDR3 length equals 15 residues. CDR1 and CDR2 from the germline V gene are DFQATT and SNEGSKA (reference sequence).